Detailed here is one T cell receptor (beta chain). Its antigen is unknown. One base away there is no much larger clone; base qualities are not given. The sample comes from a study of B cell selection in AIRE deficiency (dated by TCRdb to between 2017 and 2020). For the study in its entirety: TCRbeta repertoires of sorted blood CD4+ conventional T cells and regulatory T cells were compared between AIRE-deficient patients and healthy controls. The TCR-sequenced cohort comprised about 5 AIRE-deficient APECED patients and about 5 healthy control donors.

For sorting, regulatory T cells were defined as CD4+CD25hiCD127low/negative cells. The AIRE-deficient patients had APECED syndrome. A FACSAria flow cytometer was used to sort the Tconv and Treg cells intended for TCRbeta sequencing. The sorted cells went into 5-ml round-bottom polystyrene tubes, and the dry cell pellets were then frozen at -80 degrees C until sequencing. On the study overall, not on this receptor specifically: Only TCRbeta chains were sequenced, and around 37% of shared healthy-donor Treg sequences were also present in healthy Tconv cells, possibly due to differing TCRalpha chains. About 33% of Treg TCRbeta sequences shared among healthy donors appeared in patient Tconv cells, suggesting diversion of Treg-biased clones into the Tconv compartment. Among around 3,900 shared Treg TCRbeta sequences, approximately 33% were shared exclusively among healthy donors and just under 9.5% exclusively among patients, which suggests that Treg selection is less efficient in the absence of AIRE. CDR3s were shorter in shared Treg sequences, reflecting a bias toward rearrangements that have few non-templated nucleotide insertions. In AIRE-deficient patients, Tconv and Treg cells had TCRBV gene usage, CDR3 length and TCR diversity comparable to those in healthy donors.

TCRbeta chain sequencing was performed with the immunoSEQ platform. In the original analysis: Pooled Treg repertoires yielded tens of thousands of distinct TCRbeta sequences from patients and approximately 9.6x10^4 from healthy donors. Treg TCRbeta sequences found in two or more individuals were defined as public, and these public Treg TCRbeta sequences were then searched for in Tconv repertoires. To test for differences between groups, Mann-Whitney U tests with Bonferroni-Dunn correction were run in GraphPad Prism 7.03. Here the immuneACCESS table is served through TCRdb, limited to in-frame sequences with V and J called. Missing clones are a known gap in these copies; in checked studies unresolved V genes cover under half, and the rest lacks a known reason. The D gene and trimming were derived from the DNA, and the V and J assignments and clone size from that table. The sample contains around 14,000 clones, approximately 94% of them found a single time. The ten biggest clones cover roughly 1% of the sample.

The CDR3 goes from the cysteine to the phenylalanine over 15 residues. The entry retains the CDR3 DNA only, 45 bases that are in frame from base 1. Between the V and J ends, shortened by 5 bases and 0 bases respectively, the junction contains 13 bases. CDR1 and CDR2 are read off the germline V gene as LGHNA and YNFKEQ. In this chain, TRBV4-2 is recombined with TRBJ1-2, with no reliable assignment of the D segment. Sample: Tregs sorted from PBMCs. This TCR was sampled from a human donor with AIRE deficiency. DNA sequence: TGTGCCAGCAGCTTGGTTACCAGAGCTAACTATGGCTACACCTTC. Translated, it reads CASSLVTRANYGYTF.